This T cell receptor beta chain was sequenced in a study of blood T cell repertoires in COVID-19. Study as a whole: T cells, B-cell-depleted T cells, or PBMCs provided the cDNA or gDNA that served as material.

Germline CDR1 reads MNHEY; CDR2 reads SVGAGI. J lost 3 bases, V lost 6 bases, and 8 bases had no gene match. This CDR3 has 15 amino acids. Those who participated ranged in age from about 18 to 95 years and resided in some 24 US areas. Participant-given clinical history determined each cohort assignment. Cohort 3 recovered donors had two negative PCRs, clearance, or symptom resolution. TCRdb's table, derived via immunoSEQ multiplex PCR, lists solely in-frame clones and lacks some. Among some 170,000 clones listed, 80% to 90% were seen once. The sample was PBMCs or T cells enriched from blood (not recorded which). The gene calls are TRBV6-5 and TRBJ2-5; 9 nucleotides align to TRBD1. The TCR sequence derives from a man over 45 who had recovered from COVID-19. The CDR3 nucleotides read TGTGCCAGCAGAGACCCGGGACAGGGTAAAGAGACCCAGTACTTC. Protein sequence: CASRDPGQGKETQYF.